This TCR beta chain was recovered during a study of cytomegalovirus exposure and HLA in healthy donors (dated by TCRdb to about 2017). Background on the whole study: In an earlier analysis of 450 to 750 of the donors, 250 to 300 Gb of sequence data and approximately 100 million unique TCR beta sequences from some 170 million T cells were reported. In an earlier analysis of 587 of the donors, high-throughput TCR beta sequencing was used to judge whether each TCR beta V gene segment behaved as functional or pseudogenic. All discovery cohort repertoires had been generated on a single sequencing platform. The study profiled the T cell repertoires of about 720 subjects by immunosequencing and related them to cytomegalovirus serostatus. Among roughly 400 genotyped donors of the cohort, an average of about 240,000 unique TCR beta nucleotide sequences was sequenced per donor, of which 15% to 20% were non-productive. Rather than drawing on any new phenotypic data, the later analysis identified candidate immune exposures from TCR beta sequences and the way those sequences occurred across donors. An early release that covered 500 to 800 HLA-typed donors contained approximately 290 gigabases of sequencing data and around 80 million unique TCR sequences. The study aimed to test whether cataloging public T cell receptors could reveal signatures of past pathogen exposure. Donor age, sex, ethnicity and CMV serostatus were compiled together with the repertoire data. Among the roughly 370 genotyped donors, around 81% belonged to the genetic ancestry cluster associated with self-reported Caucasian donors. Roughly 5 DR-DQ haplotypes were handled as single units for association and clustering, since linkage in the cohort was strong. The study combined high-throughput TCR immunosequencing, statistical association of individual TCRs with disease status, and machine learning to predict cytomegalovirus infection status. Typing coverage differed by locus: A, B, C, DRB1 and DQB1 were typed in roughly 620-640 donors, DQA1 in about 500, DPA1 in approximately 610, and DPB1 in just under 480. A later genetic analysis used genome-wide SNP genotypes for about 65% of the roughly 670 donors, treating that subset as a discovery cohort. Along with the approximately 600-subject first cohort, a separate validation cohort of over 90 different subjects was used. HLA typing included class I and class II loci at four-digit resolution. In a later analysis, previously published TCR beta repertoires from 666 donors were re-analyzed and high-resolution HLA genotyping was added so that TCR occurrence patterns could be studied.

Trimming costs V 1 base and J 3 bases, and their ends lie 3 bases apart. The CDR3 measures 12 amino acids from cysteine to phenylalanine. Of all the DNA, just the CDR3 is kept, 36 bases in frame from base 1. Taken from the germline V gene, the CDR1 and CDR2 loops are KGHSY and FQNENV. The paper's findings and limits, for the study overall: In a later analysis, over 15,000 TCR beta sequences were associated with specific HLA alleles at a false discovery rate of 0.05. Correlated functional status among segregating V segments might reflect linkage disequilibrium, but an unknown experimental factor could not be ruled out. A further reported finding was that TCR beta sequences accurately predicted the HLA-A and HLA-B alleles for most subjects in the first cohort. This cohort had only TCR beta chains sequenced, and the lack of alpha or paired-chain data limited which features could be detected. A cluster of highly shared sequence variants was judged likely to be a technical artifact of the sequencing pipeline. A few of the identified cytomegalovirus-associated TCR beta chains were confirmed in vitro to be specific for cytomegalovirus antigens. An association between a missense DCLRE1C variant and V-gene and J-gene trimming of TCR beta chains was found in a later genetic analysis and replicated in an independent cohort. Because some donors lacked HLA typing at each locus, the association tests relied only on the typed subset. A later analysis found that TCR association rates varied across HLA loci, with DRB1 alleles showing the most associated TCRs and HLA-C alleles the fewest. It was suggested by the authors that the approach could potentially be generalized to other disease states and immunological phenotypes. Because the 87-base-pair reads could not distinguish some IMGT-functional V segments, including TRBV6-2 and TRBV6-3, those segments were excluded. In a later analysis, most CMV-associated TCR beta chains were found to appear HLA-restricted, with HLA associations seemingly driven largely by CMV exposure. A total of about 180 TCR beta chains were listed by the study as associated with cytomegalovirus. The presence/absence analyses assumed that sequencing depth was roughly uniform across donors, and that assumption may not be true. In a later analysis, HLA-associated TCR beta chains showed more clonal expansion and lower generation probabilities than non-associated chains that were equally common. A later analysis reported that several top co-occurrence clusters appeared linked to parvovirus B19, influenza, CMV and Epstein-Barr virus. In a later genetic analysis, fewer N-insertions in productive TCRs were reported among donors in an Asian-associated ancestry cluster than the roughly 710-donor mean. Because counts were too low, roughly 16 rarely observed V segments, including chromosome 9 orphons, were left out of the earlier analysis of about 620 of the donors. In an earlier analysis of approximately 590 of the donors, most TCR beta V segments appeared in productive rearrangements about 90% or about 30% of the time, broadly matching IMGT annotations. When HLA alleles, especially DR and DQ, strongly co-occurred, TCR associations were difficult to assign to individual alleles. The classifier was reported to diagnose cytomegalovirus status with high specificity and sensitivity in both the original cohort and the validation cohort. Most TCR sequences were seen in very few donors, while some public TCRs were found in many individuals. For the cohort, immune exposure information was limited to CMV serostatus.

The library relied on the immunoSEQ multiplex PCR assay. For the multiplex PCR, a mixture combining 60 forward primers for TCR Vbeta segments and 13 reverse primers for TCR Jbeta segments was used. The CDR3 region of rearranged TCR beta genes was amplified from genomic DNA by a multiplex PCR assay. On the Illumina HiSeq System, the amplified TCR beta libraries were sequenced as 87-base-pair reads. The paper's data handling went like this. In a later analysis, around 80 million unique TCR beta chains were counted across the roughly 700 repertoires, and approximately 9.9 million of these chains were shared by at least two donors. Raw reads were error-corrected and collapsed into unique sequences with a nearest-neighbor algorithm that merged closely related sequences to remove PCR and sequencing errors. To assign V, D and J gene segments, CDR3 sequences were aligned to IMGT reference sequences. Each retained sequence needed at least a six-nucleotide match to both a V gene segment and a J gene segment. A rearrangement counted as productive if the CDR3 had no stop codons and remained in frame with V and J, and every other rearrangement counted as non-productive. CDR3 was defined by IMGT convention, running from the second conserved V-encoded cysteine to the conserved J-encoded phenylalanine. In an earlier analysis of 500 to 650 of the donors, sequences lacking an unambiguous match to a single V gene segment were excluded. An earlier analysis of a few hundred of the donors called V segments functional above 56.7% productive rearrangements and segregating when the between-donor standard deviation exceeded 5%. To diagnose cytomegalovirus status from the catalog of TCR beta chain sequences, a statistical classification framework was built. In a later analysis, TCR nucleotide sequences were compared against IMGT/GENE-DB human TR gene sequences so that V and J genes could be assigned. The TCRdist pipeline was used in a later analysis to assign CDR3 sequences and most-parsimonious VDJ recombination scenarios. In a later analysis, every TCR beta chain was defined by the combination of its CDR3 amino acid sequence and its V-gene family, and reads without a unique V-gene family were dropped. A later analysis removed 592 highly shared, low-generation-probability nucleotide sequences to deal with suspected cross-contamination and a sequencing artifact. A later analysis calculated a clonal expansion index for each public chain from normalized within-repertoire ranks of inferred template counts. A later analysis computed generation probabilities with a VDJ recombination model fitted to out-of-frame rearrangements, and checked the results against IGoR. A later analysis scored TCR-TCR, TCR-HLA and TCR-CMV co-occurrence with hypergeometric tests, applying a repertoire-size bias correction to TCR pairs. To estimate false discovery rates, a later analysis permuted the HLA or CMV assignments 20 times. In a later analysis, co-occurring TCRs were grouped using DBSCAN, with TCRdist sequence similarity added in when clustering inside HLA-allele-positive subsets. Co-occurrence clustering excluded repertoires with fewer than 30,000 or more than 120,000 public chains, plus five with anomalous nucleotide sharing. Drawn from immuneACCESS, this table holds only the in-frame rearrangements with V and J called that TCRdb kept. Clones are partly lost; checked studies trace under half to an unresolved V gene and leave the rest unexplained. That table supplies the V and J calls and clone size; D and trimming were determined from the DNA. Recorded for this sample are about 150,000 clones; about 80% of them occurred a single time. The top ten clones comprise about 13% of the sample.

Regarding this clone: It lacks a known antigen. There are no base qualities to consult, and no much larger clone falls within one base.

The cohort comprised hundreds of healthy bone marrow donors. At the time of sampling, every cohort member was nominally healthy, though immune exposures that went unrecorded were likely present. The donor was CMV seropositive and belonged to the group of around 300 seropositive cohort members. A peripheral blood sample was collected from each donor, and TCR beta sequencing was performed on peripheral blood mononuclear cells. The Qiagen DNeasy Blood Extraction Kit was used to extract genomic DNA from the blood cell samples. The sequence derives from a man between 40 and 49 years old in good health and CMV-seropositive. The sequenced sample consisted of PBMCs. The receptor chain draws on TRBV16 and TRBJ1-1, with the D gene uncertain. The CDR3 region: CASSQFDTEAFF. The nucleotide sequence reads TGTGCCAGCAGCCAATTCGACACTGAAGCTTTCTTT. The CDR3 plus the reference TRBV16 and TRBJ1-1 genes for the other parts give the full variable domain: GEEVAQTPKHLVRGEGQKAKLYCAPIKGHSYVFWYQQVLKNEFKFLISFQNENVFDETGMPKERFSAKCLPNSPCSLEIQATKLEDSAVYFCASSQFDTEAFFGQGTRLTVV.